The present T cell receptor beta chain was sequenced within a study of PD-1 blockade in mismatch repair-deficient tumors. Overall study: Patients had about 13 mismatch repair-deficient cancer types and were previously treated and progressing.

General observations from the study: Rapid post-treatment expansion, then contraction, generally preceding radiologic response, marked tumor-resident clones.

The data were produced by immunoSEQ multiplex PCR, yet TCRdb's version contains in-frame clones alone and is incomplete. This repertoire shows under 50,000 clones, 80% to 85% found once; its top ten account for around 1%. Every patient had mismatch repair deficiency by PCR or immunohistochemistry. Three pembrolizumab responders had their TCRs sequenced. As regards this clone: Its antigen is unidentified.

Per the germline V gene, CDR1 is SGHVS and CDR2 is FNYEAQ. This CDR3 contains 16 residues. With 4 bases clipped from V and 8 bases from J, the junction kept 9 bases outside the gene matches. V usage is TRBV7-6 and J usage is TRBJ2-1; 12 bases match TRBD1. The TCR sequence derives from an adult with mismatch repair-deficient cancer. Sequenced material: PBMCs, taken roughly 40 weeks after starting pembrolizumab. Here the CDR3 DNA reads TGTGCCAGCAGCTCTTACGGGACAGGGGGCAGGGATGAGCAGTTCTTC. This codes for CASSSYGTGGRDEQFF.